One sample yielded the 15 T cell receptor beta chains listed below, sequenced in a study of radiation and T cells in renal cell carcinoma. Here immunoSEQ multiplex PCR was the method, and the copy in TCRdb shows in-frame clones only, minus some. The data show about 64,000 clones, more than 60% seen once. Indicated time point: blood 4 weeks post-SBRT, at nephrectomy. As for treatment: 15 Gy SBRT to primary tumor, nephrectomy 4 weeks later. Sequences were derived from blood, sampled from a patient whose treatment included radiotherapy and nephrectomy. Every receptor here comes from a man in his sixties with renal cell carcinoma.

The gene calls are TRBV19 and TRBJ2-3, with 8 nucleotides matching TRBD1. J was trimmed by 5 bases and V by 10 bases; bases with no gene match: 14. The CDR3 runs 15 residues. Per the germline V gene, CDR1 is LNHDA and CDR2 is SQIVND (reference sequence). The CDR3: CATSNPGGEGDTQYF. For the CDR3, the DNA is TGTGCCACCTCAAACCCAGGGGGCGAGGGAGATACGCAGTATTTT.

V and J are TRBV7-8 and TRBJ2-1; no reliable D call. V was clipped by 8 bases and J by 1 base, with 12 bases between them. The CDR3 spans 14 residues. CDR1 SGHVS and CDR2 FQNEAQ come from the germline V gene. Here the CDR3 reads CASGREGSYNEQFF. The DNA for the CDR3 is TGTGCCAGCGGTAGGGAAGGGTCCTACAATGAGCAGTTCTTC.

This chain connects TRBV6-6 to TRBJ1-1, with TRBD1 as a possible D gene (5 bases). Trimming left V 3 bases short and J 0 bases short, with 8 bases between. Germline assignment: CDR1 MNHNY and CDR2 SVGAGI (reference sequence). CDR3 length: 14 amino acids. CDR3 bases: TGTGCCAGCAGTTATCGCAGGGTGAACACTGAAGCTTTCTTT. It codes for CASSYRRVNTEAFF.

This clone was seen a few times. This chain uses TRBV25-1 with TRBJ1-2; D is undetermined. The germline V gene encodes CDR1 MGHDK and CDR2 SYGVNS. This CDR3 spans 15 amino acids. Trimming cost V 6 bases and J 2 bases, with 16 bases left between them. The CDR3 nucleotides are TGTGCCAGCAGCGGACCGGGAGGGCACAACTATGGCTACACCTTC. Amino acid sequence: CASSGPGGHNYGYTF.

The J gene is TRBJ2-2, the V gene TRBV18, with unresolved D. V dropped 3 bases and J dropped 5 bases, with 10 bases sitting between them. The CDR3 extends over 14 amino acids. The V gene's germline CDR1 is KGHSH and CDR2 LQKENI. CDR3 protein: CASSPQRSTGELFF. The CDR3 DNA is TGTGCCAGCTCACCTCAACGTAGTACCGGGGAGCTGTTTTTT.

The chain is built from TRBV10-1 and TRBJ1-1; the D is unclear. V gave up 0 bases and J gave up 6 bases, with 14 bases separating them. This CDR3 is built from 15 residues. From germline, CDR1 is WNHNN and CDR2 SYGVQD (reference sequence). CDR3 bases: TGCGCCAGCAGTGAGTCATTGGGCAAGGTAGCTGAAGCTTTCTTT. Residues: CASSESLGKVAEAFF.

The chain combines TRBV12-5 with TRBJ1-5; D is undetermined. CDR1 LGHNT and CDR2 FRNRAP come from the germline V gene. Trimming left V 7 bases short and J 2 bases short, with 15 bases between. This CDR3 has 15 amino acids. CDR3 DNA sequence: TGTGCTAGTGAGAAGGGTAACTTTGGCAATCAGCCCCAGCATTTT. Amino acid sequence: CASEKGNFGNQPQHF.

This clone appeared a single time. The chain carries TRBV11-1 and TRBJ1-3, with TRBD1 as a possible D gene (6 bases). CDR3 size: 14 residues. Germline V gives CDR1 SGHAT, CDR2 FQDESV (reference sequence). Between the trimmed V and J ends, which lost 3 bases and 4 bases, there was a span of 10 bases. The CDR3 spells CASSFSDRGNTIYF. In DNA form, the CDR3 reads TGTGCCAGCAGCTTCTCAGACAGGGGAAACACCATATATTTT.

The V gene is TRBV7-9, the J gene TRBJ1-1; perhaps TRBD1 as D (5 bases). The V and J ends lost 6 bases and 6 bases respectively, with 17 bases between them. Germline V gives CDR1 SEHNR, CDR2 FQNEAQ (reference sequence). This CDR3 is built from 14 residues. The CDR3 DNA follows: TGTGCCAGCAGTCGGACGGGCAGGGACGCTGAAGCTTTCTTT. Its protein product is CASSRTGRDAEAFF.

This sequence joins TRBV27 and TRBJ1-2; D is unclear. V lost 2 bases and J 4 bases, leaving 11 bases between the germline ends. The CDR3 covers 14 residues. Germline lookup yields CDR1 MNHEY and CDR2 SMNVEV (reference sequence). CDR3 amino acids: CASSLEASSYGYTF. The DNA for the CDR3 is TGTGCCAGCAGTTTAGAGGCCAGCAGCTATGGCTACACCTTC.

This clone appeared a single time. V gene TRBV6-1 combines with J gene TRBJ2-7; D unresolved. Germline V lookup: CDR1 MNHNS, CDR2 SASEGT. The CDR3 has 13 amino acids. V was pared by 2 bases and J by 6 bases, with 11 bases between. The CDR3 region has the DNA TGTGCCAGCAGTGAATCGAGGTGGGGCGAGCAGTACGTC. Its translation is CASSESRWGEQYV.

Here the CDR3 DNA reads TGTGCCAGCAGAAAACAGGGGGTGGTGGAGCAGTACTTC. It codes for CASRKQGVVEQYF. The rearrangement links TRBV27 to TRBJ2-7; 8 bases agree with TRBD1. CDR1 and CDR2 from the germline V gene are MNHEY and SMNVEV (reference sequence). The CDR3 is made up of 13 amino acids. J gave up 7 bases and V 6 bases, and 8 bases lay outside the gene matches.

V and J are TRBV6-4 and TRBJ2-3; D is uncertain. From germline, CDR1 is MRHNA and CDR2 SNTAGT. The CDR3 spans 12 residues. V gave up 4 bases and J gave up 6 bases, with 8 bases separating them. DNA of the CDR3: TGTGCCAGCAGTGTTGATGGGGATACGCAGTATTTT. Translation: CASSVDGDTQYF.

V is TRBV12-5 and J is TRBJ1-2; 8 bases fit TRBD1. V lost 4 bases and J lost 4; bases outside the gene matches: 5. This CDR3 comprises 14 residues. Germline V CDR1 and CDR2: LGHNT, FRNRAP. CDR3 bases: TGTGCTAGTGGTTCTGACAGGGGCCTCTATGGCTACACCTTC. This gives the protein CASGSDRGLYGYTF.

This clone was counted only a few times. This chain links TRBV30 with TRBJ1-6; TRBD1 aligns across 7 bases. J gave up 7 bases and V 1 base, and 1 base lay outside the gene matches. The length of the CDR3 is 13 residues. Looked up from germline, CDR1 is GTSNPN and CDR2 is SVGIG (reference sequence). The CDR3 here is CAWSGDSNSPLHF. The CDR3 DNA reads TGTGCCTGGAGTGGGGACAGCAATTCACCCCTCCACTTT.